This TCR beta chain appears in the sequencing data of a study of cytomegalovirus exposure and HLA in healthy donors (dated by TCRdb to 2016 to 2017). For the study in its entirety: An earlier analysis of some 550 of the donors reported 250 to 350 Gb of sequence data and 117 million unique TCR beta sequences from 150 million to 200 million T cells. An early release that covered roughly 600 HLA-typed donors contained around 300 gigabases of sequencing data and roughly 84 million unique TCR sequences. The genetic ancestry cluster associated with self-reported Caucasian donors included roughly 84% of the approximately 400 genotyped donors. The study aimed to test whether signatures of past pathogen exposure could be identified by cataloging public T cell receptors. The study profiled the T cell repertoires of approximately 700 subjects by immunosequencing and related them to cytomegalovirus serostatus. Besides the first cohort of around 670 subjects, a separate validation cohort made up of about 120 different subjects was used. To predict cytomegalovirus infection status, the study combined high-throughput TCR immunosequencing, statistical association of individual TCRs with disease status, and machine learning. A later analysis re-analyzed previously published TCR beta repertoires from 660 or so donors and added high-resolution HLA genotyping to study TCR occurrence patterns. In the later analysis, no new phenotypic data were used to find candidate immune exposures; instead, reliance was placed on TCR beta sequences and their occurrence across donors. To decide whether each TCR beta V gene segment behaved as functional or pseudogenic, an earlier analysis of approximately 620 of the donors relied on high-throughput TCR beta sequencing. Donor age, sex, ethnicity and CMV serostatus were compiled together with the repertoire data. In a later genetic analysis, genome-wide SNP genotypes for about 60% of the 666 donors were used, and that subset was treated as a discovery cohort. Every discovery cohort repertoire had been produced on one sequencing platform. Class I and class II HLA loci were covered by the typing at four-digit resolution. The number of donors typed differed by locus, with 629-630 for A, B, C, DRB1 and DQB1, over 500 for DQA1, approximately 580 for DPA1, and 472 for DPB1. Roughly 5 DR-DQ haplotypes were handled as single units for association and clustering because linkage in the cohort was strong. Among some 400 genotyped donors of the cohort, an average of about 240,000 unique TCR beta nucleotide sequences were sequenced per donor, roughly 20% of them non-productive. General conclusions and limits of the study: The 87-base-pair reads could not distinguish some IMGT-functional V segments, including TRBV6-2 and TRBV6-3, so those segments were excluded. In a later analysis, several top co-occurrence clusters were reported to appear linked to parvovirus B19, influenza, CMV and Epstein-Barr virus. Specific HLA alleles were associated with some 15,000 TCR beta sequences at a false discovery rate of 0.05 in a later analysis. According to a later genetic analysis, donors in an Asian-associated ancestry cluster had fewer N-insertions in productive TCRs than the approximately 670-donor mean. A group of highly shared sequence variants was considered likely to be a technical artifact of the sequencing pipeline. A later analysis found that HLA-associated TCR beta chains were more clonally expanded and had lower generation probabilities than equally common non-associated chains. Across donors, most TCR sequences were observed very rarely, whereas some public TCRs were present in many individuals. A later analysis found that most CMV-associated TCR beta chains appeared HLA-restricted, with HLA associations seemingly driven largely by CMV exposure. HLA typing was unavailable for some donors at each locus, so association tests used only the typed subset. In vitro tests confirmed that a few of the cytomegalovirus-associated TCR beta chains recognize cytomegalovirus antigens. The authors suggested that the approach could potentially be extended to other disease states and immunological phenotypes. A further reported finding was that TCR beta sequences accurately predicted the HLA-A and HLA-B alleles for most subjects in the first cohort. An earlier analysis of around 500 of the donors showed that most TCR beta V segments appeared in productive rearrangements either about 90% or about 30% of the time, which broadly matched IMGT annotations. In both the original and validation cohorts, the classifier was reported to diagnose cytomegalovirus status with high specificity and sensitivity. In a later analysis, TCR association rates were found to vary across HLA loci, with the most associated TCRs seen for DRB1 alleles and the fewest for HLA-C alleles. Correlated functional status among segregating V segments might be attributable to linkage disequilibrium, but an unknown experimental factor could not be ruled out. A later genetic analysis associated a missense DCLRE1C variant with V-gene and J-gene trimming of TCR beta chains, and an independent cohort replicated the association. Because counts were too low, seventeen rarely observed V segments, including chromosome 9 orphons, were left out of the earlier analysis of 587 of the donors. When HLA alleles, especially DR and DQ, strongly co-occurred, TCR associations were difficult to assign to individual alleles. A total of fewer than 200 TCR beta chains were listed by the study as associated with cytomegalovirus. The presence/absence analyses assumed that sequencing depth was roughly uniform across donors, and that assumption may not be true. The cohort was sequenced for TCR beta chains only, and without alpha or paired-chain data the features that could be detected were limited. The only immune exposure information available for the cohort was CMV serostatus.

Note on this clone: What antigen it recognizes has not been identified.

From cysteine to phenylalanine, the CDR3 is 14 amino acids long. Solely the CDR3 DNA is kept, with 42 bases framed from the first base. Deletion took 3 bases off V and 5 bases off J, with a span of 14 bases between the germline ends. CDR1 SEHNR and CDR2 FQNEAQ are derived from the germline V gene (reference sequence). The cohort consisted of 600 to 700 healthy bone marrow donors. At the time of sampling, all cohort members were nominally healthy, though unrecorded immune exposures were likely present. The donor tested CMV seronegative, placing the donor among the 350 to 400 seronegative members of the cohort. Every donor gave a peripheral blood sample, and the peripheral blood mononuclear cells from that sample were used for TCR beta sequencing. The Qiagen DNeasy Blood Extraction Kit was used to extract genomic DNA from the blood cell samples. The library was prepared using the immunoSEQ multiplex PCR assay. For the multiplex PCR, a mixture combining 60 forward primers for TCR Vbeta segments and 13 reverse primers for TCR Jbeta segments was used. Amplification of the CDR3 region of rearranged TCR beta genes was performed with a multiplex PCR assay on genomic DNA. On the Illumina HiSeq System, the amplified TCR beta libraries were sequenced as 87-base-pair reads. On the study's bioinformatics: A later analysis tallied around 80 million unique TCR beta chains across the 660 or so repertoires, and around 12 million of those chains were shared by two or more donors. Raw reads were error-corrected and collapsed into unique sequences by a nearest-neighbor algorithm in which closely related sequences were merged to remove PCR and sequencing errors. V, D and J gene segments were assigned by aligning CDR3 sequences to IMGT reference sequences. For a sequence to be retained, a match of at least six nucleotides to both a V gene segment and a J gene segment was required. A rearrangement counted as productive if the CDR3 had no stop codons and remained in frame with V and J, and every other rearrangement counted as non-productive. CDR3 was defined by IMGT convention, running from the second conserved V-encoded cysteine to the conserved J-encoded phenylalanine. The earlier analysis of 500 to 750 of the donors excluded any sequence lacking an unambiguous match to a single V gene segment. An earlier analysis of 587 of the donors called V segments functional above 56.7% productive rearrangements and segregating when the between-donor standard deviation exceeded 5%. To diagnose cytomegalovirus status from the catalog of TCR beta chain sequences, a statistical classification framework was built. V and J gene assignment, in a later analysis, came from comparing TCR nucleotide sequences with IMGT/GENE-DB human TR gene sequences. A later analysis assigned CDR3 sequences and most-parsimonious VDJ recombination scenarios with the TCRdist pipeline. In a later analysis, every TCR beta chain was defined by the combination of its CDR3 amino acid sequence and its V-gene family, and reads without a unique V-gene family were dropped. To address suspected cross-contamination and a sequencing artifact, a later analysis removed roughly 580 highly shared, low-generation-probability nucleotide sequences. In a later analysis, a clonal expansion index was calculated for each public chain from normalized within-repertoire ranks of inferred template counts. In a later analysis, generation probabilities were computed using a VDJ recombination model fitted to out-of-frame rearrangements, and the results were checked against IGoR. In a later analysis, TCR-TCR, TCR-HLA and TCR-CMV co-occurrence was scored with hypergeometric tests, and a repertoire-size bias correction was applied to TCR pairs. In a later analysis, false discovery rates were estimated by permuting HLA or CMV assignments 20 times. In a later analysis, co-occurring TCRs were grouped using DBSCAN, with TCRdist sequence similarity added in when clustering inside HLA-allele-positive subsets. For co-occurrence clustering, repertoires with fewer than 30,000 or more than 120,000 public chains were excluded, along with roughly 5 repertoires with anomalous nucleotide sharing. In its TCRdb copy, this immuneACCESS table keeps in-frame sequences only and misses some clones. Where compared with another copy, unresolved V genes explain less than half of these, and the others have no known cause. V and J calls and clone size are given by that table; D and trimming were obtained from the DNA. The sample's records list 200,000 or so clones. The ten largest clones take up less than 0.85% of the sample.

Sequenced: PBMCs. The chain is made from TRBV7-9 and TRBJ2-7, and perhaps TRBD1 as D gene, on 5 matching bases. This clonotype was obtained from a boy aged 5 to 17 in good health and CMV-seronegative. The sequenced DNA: TGTGCCAGCAGCTTGGGGCAAGCCTTACACGAGCAGTACTTC. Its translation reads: CASSLGQALHEQYF.